This T cell receptor (beta chain) was captured by sequencing in a study of cytomegalovirus exposure and HLA in healthy donors. Study-wide points: In an earlier analysis, about 87% or about 30%: the productive usage of most TCR beta V segments. Only CMV serostatus was available as immune exposure information. The listing of 150 to 200 TCR beta chains classed them as cytomegalovirus-associated. In a later analysis, a missense DCLRE1C variant was linked to TCR beta V- and J-gene trimming.

Use of 60 Vbeta and 13 Jbeta primers characterized the PCR. The repertoire was sequenced with immunoSEQ multiplex PCR; TCRdb's copy has only in-frame clones and lacks some. Among about 130,000 clones, about four fifths were seen once, and the ten largest hold roughly 13%. This CDR3 region has 14 residues. V dropped 2 bases and J dropped 5 bases, with 12 bases sitting between them. CDR1 and CDR2 (germline): SGHAT, FQDESV (reference sequence). Regarding this clone: What it binds is not known.

The chain employs TRBV11-1 and TRBJ1-2; D remains ambiguous. The sequencing input was PBMCs. The clonotype originates from a woman in her sixties or seventies in good health and CMV-seropositive. CDR3 region: CASSLSQVGYGYTF. The CDR3 region has the DNA TGTGCCAGCAGCTTAAGTCAGGTCGGATATGGCTACACCTTC.